This paragraph covers one T cell receptor beta chain sequence. This CDR3 is built from 16 residues. In germline, CDR1 is SGDLS, CDR2 YYNGEE. The ends were cut back, 2 bases at V and 1 base at J, with 15 bases in the middle. Clones were sequenced by immunoSEQ multiplex PCR, and TCRdb holds only the in-frame ones, with some missing. The sample records approximately 450,000 clones, roughly 87% being singletons. This sample is part of a study of blood T cell repertoires in COVID-19. As for the study in general: Sources were T cells, B-cell-depleted T cells, or PBMCs; the material itself was cDNA or gDNA.

This chain connects TRBV9 to TRBJ2-5, with D possibly matching TRBD2 (6 bases). Source material: PBMCs or T cells enriched from blood (not recorded which). The receptor's source is a woman between 18 and 30 years old with acute COVID-19. The chain's CDR3 is CASSVAVMGGQETQYF. CDR3 DNA sequence: TGTGCCAGCAGCGTGGCAGTAATGGGAGGCCAAGAGACCCAGTACTTC.